Described below is a single T cell receptor (beta chain) sequence and its context. Antigen unknown. This entry belongs to a study of shared clonotypes between healthy human individuals. Study details: Three plates each covered CD4 naive and memory; CD8 naive two, CD8 memory one.

Produced via immunoSEQ multiplex PCR; TCRdb's table is partial and in-frame only. The repertoire consists of 550,000 to 750,000 clones, with around 90% occurring once and the leading ten covering about 24%. Terminally differentiated effector memory CD45RA+ cells were excluded from the naive CD8 cells, which were CD45RO-negative and positively selected for CCR7. HIV-negative, healthy adults without recent acute infections or vaccinations were the donors. General observations from the study: Clonotypes shared by all four donors outscored non-shared clonotypes in generation probability. Memory subsets generally showed lower estimated richness than naive subsets.

Germline V gene data show CDR1 as SGHDN and CDR2 as FVKESK. The CDR3 is 16 amino acids. V was shortened by 0 bases and J by 5 bases, with 16 bases between the two germline ends. The chain is built from TRBV14 and TRBJ2-5; D gene unclear. The sample taken for sequencing was naive CD8+ T cells sorted from blood. The source is a man younger than 40 in good health. CDR3 loop: CASSQDFNRRWETQYF. As DNA, the CDR3 is TGTGCCAGCAGCCAAGATTTTAACCGACGATGGGAGACCCAGTACTTC.